Given below is one T cell receptor (beta chain) in context. What it recognizes is unknown. At one boundary the junction diverges from the germline segment, which might be a read error. TCRdb reprocessed the reads with MiXCR, giving one entry per CDR3 protein. The sample contains 85,000 to 130,000 distinct CDR3 sequences, more than 20% of which appear only once. The data are from a study of T cell repertoires in cytomegalovirus infection. On the study more broadly: Both CMV infection and a matching HLA type were indicated by public TCR beta signatures.

The CDR3 totals 13 residues. Germline V CDR1 and CDR2: GTSNPN, SVGIG (reference sequence). Findings and limits, study-wide: Summed public TCR beta family frequency identified CMV carriers bearing the relevant HLA. CMV-specific HLA-C-restricted TCR beta clonotypes dominated the ex vivo response.

V and J are TRBV30 and TRBJ2-3; maybe TRBD2 (5 bases). Sequenced sample: CD8+ T cells from PBMCs. This receptor was identified in a human donor in good health (CMV status not recorded). Some clones in this sample may be carry-over from other donors' samples. Here the CDR3 DNA reads TGCGCCTGGAGTCCGCTAGCTATAGATACGCAGTATTTT. This sequence encodes CAWSPLAIDTQYF.